Each of the 29 T cell receptor beta chains below was sequenced from the same sample in a study of blood T cell repertoires in COVID-19. Sequencing was performed with immunoSEQ multiplex PCR; in TCRdb, only in-frame clones are kept and a portion is missing. The data contain 120,000 to 150,000 clones, 80% to 90% of them seen just once; the ten biggest clones take up 30% to 45%. Sequenced: peripheral blood. The receptors were sampled from a man aged 50-60 years who had recovered from COVID-19.

The chain links TRBV12-5 to TRBJ2-5; 8 bases are shared with TRBD2. This CDR3 has 16 residues. After removal of 0 bases from V and 6 bases from J, the junction contained 9 bases not matched to a gene. From germline, CDR1 is LGHNT and CDR2 FRNRAP. CDR3 protein: CASGLVSLGLGQTQYF. The CDR3 nucleotides are TGTGCTAGTGGTTTGGTCTCCTTGGGACTAGGACAGACCCAGTACTTC.

The chain carries TRBV29-1 and TRBJ1-4; no clear D. Trimming removed 4 bases at V and 5 bases at J, with 11 bases between. The CDR3 sequence is 13 residues long. CDR1 SQVTM and CDR2 ANQGSEA come from the germline V gene. The CDR3 DNA reads TGCAGCGTTGGTCGGAGCAAAAATGAAAAACTGTTTTTT. Translation: CSVGRSKNEKLFF.

V and J are TRBV15 and TRBJ2-7; D unclear. The CDR3 spans 14 residues. The germline gives CDR1 LNHNV, CDR2 YYDKDF (reference sequence). V gave up 5 bases and J gave up 6 bases, with 17 bases separating them. As DNA, the CDR3 is TGTGCCACCAGCGGCCGTGCGGAGTTCCGCGAGCAGTACTTC. Protein sequence: CATSGRAEFREQYF.

A single count supports this clone. The chain recombines TRBV5-1 with TRBJ1-6, with 11 positions matching TRBD1. There are 16 residues in the CDR3. Germline CDR1 reads SGHRS; CDR2 reads YFSETQ. J was trimmed by 5 bases and V by 4 bases; bases with no gene match: 5. The CDR3 sequence: CASSAGQGADNSPLHF. DNA for the CDR3: TGCGCCAGCAGCGCCGGACAGGGGGCTGATAATTCACCCCTCCACTTT.

The V gene is TRBV7-2, the J gene TRBJ2-7; TRBD2 might be the D (6 bases). V lost 5 bases and J lost 11, with 13 bases in between. CDR1 is SGHTA, CDR2 FQGNSA, per germline. The CDR3 covers 11 residues. In DNA, the CDR3 is TGTGCCAGCAGCCCAGGGTCGGGGGAGTACTTC. Amino acid sequence: CASSPGSGEYF. Combining the CDR3 with reference TRBV7-2 and TRBJ2-7 gives the whole variable domain GAGVSQSPSNKVTEKGKDVELRCDPISGHTALYWYRQSLGQGLEFLIYFQGNSAPDKSGLPSDRFSAERTGGSVSTLTIQRTQQEDSAVYLCASSPGSGEYFGPGTRLTVT.

The chain joins TRBV10-3 to TRBJ1-2, with 11 nucleotides matching TRBD1. Trimming took 6 bases from V and 6 from J; bases not matched to a gene: 6. The CDR3 is 14 residues long. Looked up from germline, CDR1 is ENHRY and CDR2 is SYGVKD. The CDR3 here is CAISETGQGDGYTF. DNA for the CDR3: TGTGCCATCAGCGAAACGGGACAGGGGGATGGCTACACCTTC.

This chain joins TRBV4-1 and TRBJ2-1, with 9 bases identical to TRBD2. CDR3 length equals 17 residues. Germline CDR1 and CDR2: MGHRA and YSYEKL. J gave up 4 bases and V 4 bases, and 11 bases lay outside the gene matches. CDR3: CASSLTGAGGPYNEQFF. CDR3 nucleotide sequence: TGCGCCAGCAGCCTAACGGGGGCGGGGGGGCCGTACAATGAGCAGTTCTTC.

CDR3 sequence (DNA): TGTGCCAGCAGCCAGGGACTTTTAGACTACGAGCAGTACTTC. Translated, it gives CASSQGLLDYEQYF. The chain uses TRBV4-2 and TRBJ2-7; tentatively, D is TRBD2 (6 bases). V shed 3 bases and J shed 3 bases, with 12 bases lying between them. Germline lookup yields CDR1 LGHNA and CDR2 YNFKEQ. The CDR3 contains 14 residues.

The chain joins TRBV6-5 to TRBJ2-5, with D uncertain. The V gene's germline CDR1 is MNHEY and CDR2 SVGAGI. The CDR3 totals 11 residues. Trimming stripped 4 bases from V and 5 bases from J, with 5 bases between. CDR3 sequence: CASSSRETQYF. The CDR3 DNA is TGTGCCAGCAGTTCCAGGGAGACCCAGTACTTC.

J is TRBJ2-7 and V is TRBV10-3; 10 nucleotides line up with TRBD2. The CDR3 runs to 15 residues. Trimming cost V 3 bases and J 2 bases; bases outside gene matches: 4. The germline V gene has CDR1 ENHRY and CDR2 SYGVKD. The DNA of the CDR3 is TGTGCCATCAGTGAATCAAGCGGGGGGGCCTACGAGCAGTACTTC. This codes for CAISESSGGAYEQYF.

This chain joins TRBV2 and TRBJ1-5; 12 bases are a match to TRBD1. Trimming removed 8 bases from V and 3 bases from J; junction bases left unmatched: 11. The CDR3 covers 17 residues. The V gene's germline CDR1 is SNHLY and CDR2 FYNNEI. Written as DNA, the CDR3 is TGTGCCAGCGCCGGGACAGGGGGCTCTCGGAACAATCAGCCCCAGCATTTT. Translating gives CASAGTGGSRNNQPQHF.

This chain connects TRBV19 to TRBJ2-1; 9 positions agree with TRBD1. Trimming at V came to 0 bases and at J to 7 bases, leaving 7 bases not matched to a gene. Germline lookup yields CDR1 LNHDA and CDR2 SQIVND (reference sequence). The CDR3 sequence is 16 residues long. The CDR3: CASSIEATGGRNEQFF. The CDR3 DNA sequence: TGTGCCAGTAGTATAGAAGCGACAGGGGGAAGGAATGAGCAGTTCTTC.

A single count supports this clone. The V gene is TRBV5-6, the J gene TRBJ2-7; no firm D call. Germline lookup yields CDR1 SGHDT and CDR2 YYEEEE. The ends were cut back, 3 bases at V and 7 bases at J, with 17 bases in the middle. The CDR3 length is 14 residues. In nucleotides, the CDR3 is TGTGCCAGCAGCTGGAGCACCCCCGCTGGGGAGCAGTACTTC. Protein: CASSWSTPAGEQYF.

V gene TRBV19 combines with J gene TRBJ1-2; 7 nucleotides match TRBD1. J was trimmed by 4 bases and V by 3 bases; bases with no gene match: 5. In germline, CDR1 is LNHDA, CDR2 SQIVND (reference sequence). CDR3 length: 14 amino acids. The CDR3 sequence is CASSIRDSFYGYTF. The CDR3 DNA follows: TGTGCCAGTAGTATCCGGGACAGCTTCTATGGCTACACCTTC.

This chain uses TRBV19 with TRBJ1-4, with 7 bases identical to TRBD1. The CDR3 runs 13 residues. Germline lookup yields CDR1 LNHDA and CDR2 SQIVND (reference sequence). J was trimmed by 8 bases and V by 7 bases; bases with no gene match: 7. The CDR3 region is CASTRRDSEKLFF. For the CDR3, the DNA is TGTGCCAGTACCCGGAGGGACAGCGAAAAACTGTTTTTT.

The V call is TRBV9, the J call TRBJ1-2, with D maybe TRBD1 (5 bases). Trimming stripped 0 bases from V and 6 bases from J, with 15 bases between. The CDR3 is made up of 15 amino acids. The germline V gene has CDR1 SGDLS and CDR2 YYNGEE. The CDR3 protein is CASSVAPGRVDGYTF. The CDR3 DNA follows: TGTGCCAGCAGCGTAGCCCCAGGCAGGGTGGATGGCTACACCTTC.

The chain recombines TRBV11-3 with TRBJ2-1; 8 positions agree with TRBD2. The CDR3 covers 16 residues. The germline V gene has CDR1 SGHNT and CDR2 YENEEA. Trimming removed 0 bases from V and 5 bases from J; junction bases left unmatched: 6. The CDR3 here is CASSLDSGAGNNEQFF. The CDR3 DNA reads TGTGCCAGCAGCTTAGATAGCGGGGCTGGGAACAATGAGCAGTTCTTC. Full variable domain (rest looked up from reference TRBV11-3 and TRBJ2-1): EAGVVQSPRYKIIEKKQPVAFWCNPISGHNTLYWYLQNLGQGPELLIRYENEEAVDDSQLPKDRFSAERLKGVDSTLKIQPAELGDSAVYLCASSLDSGAGNNEQFFGPGTRLTVL.

The CDR3 DNA sequence: TGTGCCAGCTCACCACGGCGAGCGCAACAAGAGACCCAGTACTTC. Its protein product is CASSPRRAQQETQYF. The rearrangement links TRBV18 to TRBJ2-5; D is uncertain. Looked up from germline, CDR1 is KGHSH and CDR2 is LQKENI. V was trimmed by 1 base and J by 2 bases, leaving 11 bases between them. The CDR3 has 15 residues.

The chain links TRBV2 to TRBJ1-4; D may be TRBD1 (6 bases). The CDR3 contains 15 residues. Trimming took 4 bases from V and 5 from J, leaving 14 bases between them. Germline CDR1 SNHLY, CDR2 FYNNEI. CDR3 coding DNA: TGTGCCAGCAGTGCCACAGGGACGGTAAATGAAAAACTGTTTTTT. Translating gives CASSATGTVNEKLFF.

This chain uses TRBV21-1 with TRBJ2-3; TRBD1 is taken as the D call from the table, unchecked against the DNA. TRBV21-1 is assigned pseudogene status. The CDR3 extends over 16 amino acids. CDR3 protein: CASSGQTAPGTDTQYF. CDR3 DNA sequence: TGTGCCAGCAGCGGACAGACAGCCCCGGGGACAGATACGCAGTATTTT.

The count of this clone is one. The V and J genes are TRBV6-2 or TRBV6-3 and TRBJ2-3; 9 bases fit TRBD1. CDR1 is MNHEY, CDR2 SVGEGT, per germline. After removal of 5 bases from V and 4 bases from J, the junction contained 7 bases not matched to a gene. The length of the CDR3 is 15 residues. CDR3 region: CASSGDRGRPDTQYF. Written as DNA, the CDR3 is TGTGCCAGCAGTGGAGACAGGGGGAGACCAGATACGCAGTATTTT.

This chain links TRBV7-2 with TRBJ1-2; the D is unclear. Trimming took 1 base from V and 2 from J, leaving 8 bases between them. CDR1 SGHTA and CDR2 FQGNSA come from the germline V gene. CDR3 length: 14 residues. CDR3 protein: CASSLESGNYGYTF. DNA for the CDR3: TGTGCCAGCAGCTTAGAATCCGGGAACTATGGCTACACCTTC. Drawing the rest from reference TRBV7-2 and TRBJ1-2, the complete variable domain is GAGVSQSPSNKVTEKGKDVELRCDPISGHTALYWYRQSLGQGLEFLIYFQGNSAPDKSGLPSDRFSAERTGGSVSTLTIQRTQQEDSAVYLCASSLESGNYGYTFGSGTRLTVV.

CDR3 sequence reads: CATSSDRGPNGYTF. The CDR3 nucleotides read TGTGCCACCAGCAGCGACAGGGGGCCTAATGGCTACACCTTC. This chain uses TRBV15 with TRBJ1-2; 10 bases match TRBD1. V was clipped by 3 bases and J by 6 bases; unmatched bases: 4. This CDR3 spans 14 amino acids. CDR1 is LNHNV and CDR2 is YYDKDF in the germline V gene (reference sequence). The variable domain in full, with the rest retrieved from reference TRBV15 and TRBJ1-2, is DAMVIQNPRYQVTQFGKPVTLSCSQTLNHNVMYWYQQKSSQAPKLLFHYYDKDFNNEADTPDNFQSRRPNTSFCFLDIRSPGLGDTAMYLCATSSDRGPNGYTFGSGTRLTVV.

The chain recombines TRBV5-4 with TRBJ2-1; 8 nucleotides match TRBD2. The CDR3 contains 15 residues. The ends lost 6 bases at V and 7 bases at J; junction bases unmatched: 12. Germline V gene lookup returns CDR1 SGHNT and CDR2 YYREEE (reference sequence). The CDR3 sequence is CASTPLSGGVNEQFF. The CDR3 region has the DNA TGTGCCAGCACCCCTCTAAGCGGGGGTGTAAATGAGCAGTTCTTC.

The chain couples TRBV7-8 to TRBJ2-5; D may be TRBD1 (5 bases). In germline, CDR1 is SGHVS, CDR2 FQNEAQ. Trimming took 4 bases from V and 4 from J, leaving 7 bases between them. There are 12 residues in the CDR3. This chain's CDR3 is CASSSQGETQYF. The CDR3 DNA follows: TGTGCCAGCAGCTCCCAGGGAGAGACCCAGTACTTC.

V and J are TRBV5-4 and TRBJ2-4, with a weak D call TRBD1 (5 bases). Trimming cost V 0 bases and J 0 bases, with 10 bases left between them. Germline V lookup: CDR1 SGHNT, CDR2 YYREEE (reference sequence). This CDR3 has 16 amino acids. The CDR3, as DNA: TGTGCCAGCAGCTTGGGGACACCTGAAGCCAAAAACATTCAGTACTTC. Its protein is CASSLGTPEAKNIQYF.

The chain recombines TRBV5-1 with TRBJ1-6; unclear D gene. This CDR3 has 14 residues. With 0 bases removed from V and 7 bases from J, the gap between germline ends came to 8 bases. CDR1 and CDR2 (germline): SGHRS, YFSETQ. The CDR3 loop reads CASSLVTANSPLHF. For the CDR3, the DNA is TGCGCCAGCAGCTTGGTTACAGCAAATTCACCCCTCCACTTT.

The chain joins TRBV6-6 to TRBJ2-1; 10 bases align to TRBD2. Germline trimming cut 6 bases from V and 6 bases from J; bases unmatched to any gene: 8. The CDR3 is made up of 15 amino acids. Germline V gene lookup returns CDR1 MNHNY and CDR2 SVGAGI (reference sequence). The CDR3 here is CASRGASGGFNEQFF. CDR3 DNA: TGTGCCAGCAGAGGCGCTAGCGGGGGCTTCAATGAGCAGTTCTTC.

V gene TRBV7-9 combines with J gene TRBJ2-7; 8 bases fit TRBD1. Germline values: CDR1 SEHNR, CDR2 FQNEAQ (reference sequence). The trim removed 5 bases at V and 5 bases at J, leaving 14 bases unmatched. The CDR3 runs to 16 residues. CDR3 in DNA: TGTGCCAGCAGCAATATCCAGGGGGCTCAGATCCACGAGCAGTACTTC. Its protein product is CASSNIQGAQIHEQYF.